This T cell receptor (beta chain) derives from a study of immune evolution from preneoplasia to lung adenocarcinoma (TCRdb year 2021). Regarding the study in general: No AAH lesions showed HLA loss of heterozygosity, compared with 6% to 7.5% of AIS, roughly 15% of MIA and approximately 35% of ADC lesions. The study used immune gene expression, TCR sequencing and multiplex immunofluorescence to profile the immune contexture of lung adenocarcinoma precursors and invasive adenocarcinoma. Resected precursor lesions (AAH, AIS, MIA) and invasive adenocarcinomas were compared against paired morphologically normal lung tissue. The sample size depended on which specimens were available, not on a prior power calculation. The immune data were combined with whole exome sequencing and methylation data from the same cohort of nodules. The overall cohort was made up of nearly 55 patients with pulmonary nodules who had surgical resection. TCR sequencing data were obtained from under 60 patients. According to the study, 105 samples went through TCR sequencing. POLYSOLVER was used to infer Class I HLA alleles from exome data, while LOHHLA was used to detect allele-specific HLA loss. The paper as a whole reports these results and caveats: Findings were based on association rather than direct causation; larger cohorts with long-term follow-up and longitudinal biopsies were deemed needed. Compared with EGFR-mutant or double wild-type lesions, KRAS-mutant nodules had the highest T cell clonality. Normal lung showed the highest clonality, whereas later-stage lesions appeared to have higher T cell density and diversity but lower clonality. The highest top T cell clone frequencies were observed in normal lung, and a progressive decrease in top T cell clone frequencies appeared to occur from AAH through AIS, MIA and invasive adenocarcinoma. Because all patients came from Japan and China, whether the findings apply to Western populations was uncertain.

Of note for this clone: Its antigen is not yet known. Per-base quality was not reported, and no clone a single base away is much larger than it.

The germline V gene encodes CDR1 KGHSH and CDR2 LQKENI. V gives up 4 bases and J gives up 9 bases, and the segment between their germline ends measures 18 bases. The CDR3 goes from the cysteine to the phenylalanine over 14 residues. The entry retains the CDR3 DNA only, 42 bases that are in frame from base 1. Between 2014 and 2017, the patients underwent resection in either Japan or China. The histologic diagnosis of each case was independently confirmed on H&E slides by two lung cancer pathologists. Macro-dissection after pathologic assessment enriched premalignant or tumor cells for nucleic acid extraction. FFPE tissue was used for DNA isolation with the AllPrep DNA/RNA FFPE Kit. TCR beta CDR3 regions were sequenced from DNA using the immunoSEQ hsTCRbeta Kit. As for how the authors treated the data: TCR sequencing data were analysed with the ImmunoSEQ Analyzer. T cell clonality was defined as 1 minus Pielou's evenness computed on productive rearrangements. The inverse Simpson index, applied to productive templates, was used to measure T cell diversity. T cell density was defined as TCR beta template counts normalized to usable DNA, with usable DNA estimated by amplifying and sequencing housekeeping genes. Two-sided Kruskal-Wallis tests were used to compare TCR metrics across histologic stages. TCRdb stores this immuneACCESS table with in-frame sequences only. Part of the clones is absent; in the studies checked, under half of the shortfall reflects unresolved V genes, and no reason is known for the rest. V, J and clone size were drawn from that table, and D and trimming were deduced from the DNA. The sample has about 6,300 clones on record, 75% to 85% of them singletons. About 8.3% of the sample is taken by the ten largest.

The chain was built from TRBV18 and TRBJ1-1; the D gene is not confidently resolved. Sequencing was carried out using FFPE lung adenocarcinoma in situ tissue. The cell subset or site label for this specimen denotes: preinvasive adenocarcinoma in situ (AIS). The sequence derives from a donor aged 70 or over with lung adenocarcinoma. The sequence in DNA is TGTGCCAGCTCACGCGGTGGAAGAAATGACAAAGCTTTCTTT. This gives the protein CASSRGGRNDKAFF.